A selection of T cell receptor beta chains follows, all from one sample in a study of shared clonotypes between healthy human individuals. Using immunoSEQ multiplex PCR, the repertoire was profiled, and TCRdb retains in-frame clones only, with some absent. The sample gives more than 2 million clones, 80% to 95% of which show up once; about 1.7% is in the top ten. Sequencing input: naive CD8+ T cells from PBMCs. These receptors came from a man aged 18 to 35 in good health. Some clones in this sample may be carry-over from other donors' samples. Each CDR3 is given with its conserved first and last residue. The D gene is left open where the match is weak. Not all rows give a size; the values are once, few, many and, for expanded clones, a class.

j_call | d_call | v_call | clone_size | cdr3_aa | cdr3_nt
TRBJ2-6 | TRBD1 | TRBV10-3 | - | CAISTSHRDRVSSGANVLTF | TGTGCCATCAGTACTTCTCACAGGGACAGGGTTTCCTCTGGGGCCAACGTCCTGACTTTC
TRBJ2-2 | - | TRBV5-8 | - | CASRSGTNTGELFF | TGTGCCAGCAGGTCCGGAACGAACACCGGGGAGCTGTTTTTT
TRBJ2-1 | - | TRBV9 | once | CASSVVGGGPLGEQFF | TGTGCCAGCAGCGTAGTCGGGGGAGGTCCCCTCGGTGAGCAGTTCTTC
TRBJ2-7 | - | TRBV25-1 | - | CASWGPAREQYF | TGTGCCTCTTGGGGGCCCGCCAGGGAGCAGTACTTC
TRBJ1-1 | - | TRBV5-6 | once | CASNIWDGQNTEAFF | TGTGCCAGCAACATCTGGGACGGACAGAACACTGAAGCTTTCTTT
TRBJ2-1 | TRBD2 | TRBV4-3 | - | CASSQDLKRELRIF | TGCGCCAGCAGCCAAGACCTAAAGCGGGAACTTAGAATCTTC
TRBJ2-7 | - | TRBV28 | - | CASSSLRGRASYEQYF | TGTGCCAGCAGTTCTCTTCGGGGCAGGGCGTCCTACGAGCAGTACTTC
TRBJ1-5 | TRBD1 | TRBV7-6 | once | CASSLGTGKNSNQPQHF | TGTGCCAGCAGCTTAGGGACAGGGAAGAATAGCAATCAGCCCCAGCATTTT
TRBJ2-7 | - | TRBV19 | - | CASTPGASRDEQYF | TGTGCCAGTACCCCAGGGGCCTCGAGGGACGAGCAGTACTTC
TRBJ1-1 | - | TRBV11-1 | - | CASSLARVGTEAFF | TGTGCCAGCAGCTTAGCGCGAGTCGGCACTGAAGCTTTCTTT
TRBJ1-5 | - | TRBV10-3 | - | CATLAASNQPQHF | TGTGCCACCCTTGCAGCTAGCAATCAGCCCCAGCATTTT
TRBJ1-1 | - | TRBV11-2 | few | CASSWGGKTEAFF | TGTGCCAGCAGCTGGGGGGGCAAAACTGAAGCTTTCTTT
TRBJ1-2 | - | TRBV6-5 | - | CASSPLAQVYYGYTF | TGTGCCAGCAGTCCCCTCGCCCAGGTGTACTATGGCTACACCTTC
TRBJ2-1 | - | TRBV4-1 | - | CASSPRGSYNEQFF | TGCGCCAGCAGCCCCCGTGGCTCCTACAATGAGCAGTTCTTC
TRBJ2-1 | TRBD2 | TRBV19 | - | CASSIPASGYNEQFF | TGTGCCAGTAGTATCCCGGCTAGCGGCTACAATGAGCAGTTCTTC
TRBJ2-1 | - | TRBV2 | - | CASSGSSYNEQFF | TGTGCCAGCAGCGGGAGCTCCTACAATGAGCAGTTCTTC
TRBJ2-7 | - | TRBV15 | - | CATSRVVLATYEQYF | TGTGCCACCAGCAGAGTAGTGCTAGCGACCTACGAGCAGTACTTC
TRBJ2-7 | - | TRBV14 | - | CASSQAGATYEQYF | TGTGCCAGCAGCCAAGCAGGGGCCACCTACGAGCAGTACTTC
TRBJ2-7 | - | TRBV10-3 | - | CAISEPPGRSSYEQYF | TGTGCCATCAGTGAGCCCCCGGGGAGGAGCTCCTACGAGCAGTACTTC
TRBJ2-7 | - | TRBV5-6 | - | CASSQLGHQGNEQYF | TGTGCCAGCAGCCAACTCGGGCACCAAGGTAACGAGCAGTACTTC
TRBJ2-1 | TRBD2 | TRBV27 | - | CASSPRLAVDNEQFF | TGTGCCAGCAGTCCACGACTAGCGGTAGACAATGAGCAGTTCTTC
TRBJ2-5 | - | TRBV15 | - | CATSRENWGLSQETQYF | TGTGCCACCAGCAGAGAAAATTGGGGCCTGAGTCAAGAGACCCAGTACTTC
TRBJ1-2 | TRBD1 | TRBV4-3 | - | CASSQDRRQGHYGYTF | TGCGCCAGCAGCCAAGATCGAAGACAGGGTCACTATGGCTACACCTTC
TRBJ2-7 | - | TRBV27 | - | CASSAGSSYEQYF | TGTGCCAGCAGTGCTGGGTCCTCCTACGAGCAGTACTTC
TRBJ1-4 | - | TRBV27 | once | CASRPRGSEKLFF | TGTGCCAGCAGACCCAGGGGCTCAGAAAAACTGTTTTTT
TRBJ1-2 | - | TRBV21-1 | once | CASSKAPFRGQSLDYGYTF | TGTGCCAGCAGCAAAGCCCCCTTTCGGGGACAGTCCCTTGACTATGGCTACACCTTC
TRBJ2-2 | - | TRBV29-1 | once | CSVRGATGELFF | TGCAGCGTTCGTGGGGCCACCGGGGAGCTGTTTTTT
TRBJ2-7 | - | TRBV28 | - | CASSDRLTSYEQYF | TGTGCCAGCAGTGACAGGCTTACCTCCTACGAGCAGTACTTC
TRBJ1-1 | TRBD1 | TRBV12-5 | once | CASGLSTGTGNTEAFF | TGTGCTAGTGGTTTGTCCACCGGGACAGGGAACACTGAAGCTTTCTTT
TRBJ1-1 | - | TRBV19 | few | CASRIGSTEAFF | TGTGCCAGTAGGATAGGGAGTACTGAAGCTTTCTTT
TRBJ2-1 | TRBD2 | TRBV29-1 | - | CSGVGLGENEQFF | TGCAGCGGAGTGGGACTAGGGGAAAATGAGCAGTTCTTC
TRBJ2-1 | TRBD2 | TRBV4-3 | - | CASSQRAGGYNEQFF | TGCGCCAGCAGCCAGCGAGCGGGAGGCTACAATGAGCAGTTCTTC
TRBJ2-7 | TRBD2 | TRBV4-3 | - | CASSRGSGQGGHYYEQYF | TGCGCCAGCAGCCGGGGTAGCGGGCAGGGAGGACATTACTACGAGCAGTACTTC
TRBJ2-3 | - | TRBV27 | - | CASSPQGWHTQYF | TGTGCCAGCAGTCCCCAGGGGTGGCATACGCAGTATTTT
TRBJ1-2 | - | TRBV11-2 | - | CASSLNSASYGYTF | TGTGCCAGCAGCTTGAACAGCGCGAGCTATGGCTACACCTTC
TRBJ1-1 | TRBD1 | TRBV10-3 | once | CAIRTRGRDTEAFF | TGTGCCATCAGGACCAGGGGGAGGGACACTGAAGCTTTCTTT
TRBJ2-7 | TRBD1 | TRBV18 | - | CASSPHPGTGDYEQYF | TGTGCCAGCTCACCACACCCCGGGACAGGGGATTACGAGCAGTACTTC
TRBJ2-5 | - | TRBV2 | - | CASSEEEETQYF | TGTGCCAGTTCAGAGGAAGAAGAGACCCAGTACTTC
TRBJ2-7 | TRBD1 | TRBV27 | - | CASSLGTALEYEQYF | TGTGCCAGCAGTTTAGGGACAGCACTGGAATACGAGCAGTACTTC
TRBJ2-7 | - | TRBV7-9 | - | CASSSSDRNLYEQYF | TGTGCCAGCAGCTCGTCGGACAGAAACCTTTACGAGCAGTACTTC
TRBJ1-2 | TRBD1 | TRBV9 | - | CAGSGGQGIYGYTF | TGTGCCGGCAGCGGAGGACAGGGGATCTATGGCTACACCTTC
TRBJ2-7 | TRBD2 | TRBV7-6 | - | CASSPDWTSGIYEQYF | TGTGCCAGCAGCCCTGATTGGACTAGCGGGATCTACGAGCAGTACTTC
TRBJ2-2 | - | TRBV7-9 | - | CASWAREGNTGELFF | TGTGCCAGCTGGGCGCGGGAAGGGAACACCGGGGAGCTGTTTTTT
TRBJ2-7 | - | TRBV27 | - | CASSWGVGYEQYF | TGTGCCAGCAGTTGGGGCGTGGGGTACGAGCAGTACTTC
TRBJ2-7 | TRBD2 | TRBV29-1 | - | CSVASGGGSYEQYF | TGCAGCGTGGCTAGCGGTGGGGGGTCCTACGAGCAGTACTTC
TRBJ2-1 | TRBD2 | TRBV27 | - | CASSLSRTSGYNEQFF | TGTGCCAGCAGTTTATCGAGGACTAGCGGATACAATGAGCAGTTCTTC
TRBJ1-1 | - | TRBV7-6 | - | CASSSDRNTEAFF | TGTGCCAGCAGCTCGGACAGGAACACTGAAGCTTTCTTT